One sample yielded the 24 T cell receptor beta chains listed below, sequenced in a study of T cells in Graves' hyperthyroidism and ophthalmopathy. Amplification yielded TCR beta CDR3 regions, with RNA transcripts as the source. Carried out on the TCR CDR3, a first-round RT-PCR used the HTBI primer set. MiXCR, applied by TCRdb to the multiplex PCR reads, yields one record per CDR3 protein. Of more than 450,000 distinct CDR3 sequences in the sample, approximately 20% are singletons; the top ten hold 47%. The specimen was blood. The receptors come from a man between 35 and 55 years old with Graves' ophthalmopathy.

Only a few counts were recorded for this clonotype. The chain couples TRBV7-8 to TRBJ2-7; D is uncertain. The germline V and J ends were trimmed by 4 bases and 3 bases, with 16 bases remaining between them. The germline CDR1 and CDR2 sequences are SGHVS and FQNEAQ. This CDR3 comprises 15 residues. The CDR3 here is CASSSRQMGIYEQYF. The CDR3 DNA is TGTGCCAGCAGCTCACGACAAATGGGGATCTACGAGCAGTACTTC.

This clonotype was detected many times. The rearrangement uses TRBV11-2 and TRBJ1-1, with D uncertain. The germline V gene encodes CDR1 SGHAT and CDR2 FQNNGV. This CDR3 comprises 15 residues. The V and J ends lost 1 base and 1 base respectively, with 10 bases between them. The CDR3 DNA sequence: TGTGCCAGCAGCTTAGGAGACTCCTGGAACACTGAAGCTTTCTTT. Translated: CASSLGDSWNTEAFF.

This clonotype has ten or more counts. This chain joins TRBV20-1 and TRBJ2-3, with 8 bases matching TRBD2. The V gene's germline CDR1 is DFQATT and CDR2 SNEGSKA (reference sequence). The CDR3 contains 11 residues. Written as DNA, the CDR3 is TGCACCGCACGGGGGGGAGATACGCAGTATTTT. This encodes CTARGGDTQYF.

This clonotype was recorded many times. CDR3 nucleotide sequence: TGTGCCAGCAGCTTAGCTACCGAATACACAGATACGCAGTATTTT. Translation: CASSLATEYTDTQYF. The chain recombines TRBV7-8 with TRBJ2-3, with unresolved D. Between the trimmed V and J ends, which lost 0 bases and 2 bases, there was a span of 9 bases. The CDR3 has 15 residues. CDR1 and CDR2 (germline): SGHVS, FQNEAQ.

The chain joins TRBV7-9 to TRBJ2-7; no definite D call. Looked up from germline, CDR1 is SEHNR and CDR2 is FQNEAQ (reference sequence). V was clipped by 5 bases and J by 7 bases, with 12 bases between them. This CDR3 has 12 residues. DNA of the CDR3: TGTGCCAGCAGCCTCCCTAGGTCTGAGCAGTACTTC. Translated, it gives CASSLPRSEQYF.

This clonotype has just a few counts. This chain joins TRBV6-1 and TRBJ1-6, with D unresolved. CDR1 is MNHNS and CDR2 is SASEGT in the germline V gene. The V gene lost 2 bases and the J gene lost 7 bases, with 12 bases spanning the gap. There are 15 residues in the CDR3. The CDR3 region has the DNA TGTGCCAGCAGTGAATATGGATTGGGGAATTCACCCCTCCACTTT. Its translation: CASSEYGLGNSPLHF.

The rearrangement uses TRBV24-1 and TRBJ2-2; 12 nucleotides align to TRBD1. The CDR3 is 17 residues long. Germline trimming cut 5 bases from V and 7 bases from J; bases unmatched to any gene: 10. Germline loops: CDR1 KGHDR, CDR2 SFDVKD. As DNA, the CDR3 is TGTGCCACCAGTGTCAGTCCCGGGACAGGGGGCAGCGGGGAGCTGTTTTTT. Encoded protein: CATSVSPGTGGSGELFF.

V and J are TRBV20-1 and TRBJ2-5, with 13 positions matching TRBD2. The CDR3 consists of 15 residues. V was pared by 3 bases and J by 4 bases, with 5 bases of the junction left unmatched. Germline-derived CDR1 and CDR2 are DFQATT and SNEGSKA (reference sequence). CDR3: CSASPLAGGPETQYF. CDR3 nucleotides: TGCAGTGCTAGTCCACTAGCGGGGGGGCCAGAGACCCAGTACTTC.

This clonotype was found many times. The chain recombines TRBV12-3 or TRBV12-4 with TRBJ2-5; 11 positions agree with TRBD2. The CDR3 contains 14 residues. Germline trimming cut 2 bases from V and 6 bases from J; bases unmatched to any gene: 2. The CDR3 here is CASSLTSGSQTQYF. CDR3 sequence (DNA): TGTGCCAGCAGTTTAACTAGCGGGAGCCAGACCCAGTACTTC.

This clonotype came up many times. This sequence joins TRBV28 and TRBJ1-6, with D unclear. This CDR3 contains 15 residues. Deletions cut 6 bases from V and 2 bases from J, with 11 bases between. The V gene's germline CDR1 is MDHEN and CDR2 SYDVKM. CDR3 amino acids: CASRYGRTYNSPLHF. The DNA of the CDR3 is TGTGCCAGCAGGTACGGTCGTACCTATAATTCACCCCTCCACTTT.

The sample holds many counts of this clonotype. The rearrangement joins TRBV11-2 to TRBJ2-7; unclear D gene. The CDR3 is made up of 11 amino acids. Germline values: CDR1 SGHAT, CDR2 FQNNGV. V lost 5 bases and J lost 6, with 8 bases in between. CDR3 sequence: CASSGSFEQYF. CDR3 bases: TGTGCCAGCAGCGGTAGTTTCGAGCAGTACTTC.

Ten or more counts support this clonotype. The genes are TRBV27 and TRBJ2-7, with D tentatively TRBD1 (6 bases). Germline CDR1 is MNHEY and CDR2 is SMNVEV (reference sequence). The CDR3 is made up of 12 amino acids. V was pared by 5 bases and J by 6 bases, with 11 bases between. Here the CDR3 DNA reads TGTGCCAGCAGTAACAGGGTGGGCGAGCAGTACTTC. It translates to CASSNRVGEQYF.

This clonotype was detected only a few times. The rearrangement uses TRBV6-1 and TRBJ1-5, with D perhaps matching TRBD1 (6 bases). Looked up from germline, CDR1 is MNHNS and CDR2 is SASEGT. Trimming cost V 6 bases and J 0 bases, with 15 bases left between them. The CDR3 is 16 amino acids. The chain's CDR3 is CASSFRGFDSNQPQHF. The CDR3 nucleotides read TGTGCCAGCAGCTTCAGGGGATTCGATAGCAATCAGCCCCAGCATTTT.

This clonotype was observed a handful of times. The chain links TRBV5-6 to TRBJ2-2; D is possibly TRBD2 (5 bases). The length of the CDR3 is 16 residues. Germline V CDR1 and CDR2: SGHDT, YYEEEE. Trimming pared 4 bases from V and 5 bases from J, leaving 18 bases between. CDR3 amino acids: CASSKAPGYRTGELFF. CDR3 coding DNA: TGTGCCAGCAGCAAGGCCCCGGGGTACAGAACCGGGGAGCTGTTTTTT.

Remarks on this clonotype: Its ends do not fully match the called genes, so a read error is possible. This sequence joins TRBV6-1 and TRBJ2-1; no clear D gene. The CDR3 runs 13 residues. Germline V gene sequence: CDR1 MNHNS, CDR2 SASEGT. DNA of the CDR3: TGTGCCAGCAGCCCCAGACGGTACAGTGAGCAGTTCTTC. This encodes CASSPRRYSEQFF.

This clonotype was seen ten or more times. This chain uses TRBV7-8 with TRBJ1-6; possibly TRBD1 for D (5 bases). Trimming took off 5 bases at V and 7 bases at J, with 12 bases between the two ends. CDR3 length equals 14 residues. The germline CDR1 and CDR2 sequences are SGHVS and FQNEAQ. CDR3 loop: CASSPGGDNSPLHF. The CDR3 bases are TGTGCCAGCAGCCCTGGGGGGGACAATTCACCCCTCCACTTT.

This clonotype came up a few times. The chain recombines TRBV7-2 with TRBJ2-7; 9 bases agree with TRBD1. Germline values: CDR1 SGHTA, CDR2 FQGNSA. V lost 1 base, J lost 6 bases, and 7 bases stayed unmatched. The length of the CDR3 is 15 residues. This CDR3 reads CASSLGGTGSVEQYF. The CDR3 DNA reads as TGTGCCAGCAGCTTAGGGGGGACAGGGTCGGTCGAGCAGTACTTC. Drawing the rest from reference TRBV7-2 and TRBJ2-7, the complete variable domain is GAGVSQSPSNKVTEKGKDVELRCDPISGHTALYWYRQSLGQGLEFLIYFQGNSAPDKSGLPSDRFSAERTGGSVSTLTIQRTQQEDSAVYLCASSLGGTGSVEQYFGPGTRLTVT.

The rearrangement joins TRBV6-1 to TRBJ1-1; perhaps TRBD1 as D (5 bases). The CDR3 sequence is 12 residues long. Per the germline V gene, CDR1 is MNHNS and CDR2 is SASEGT. Trimming took 6 bases from V and 6 from J, leaving 11 bases between them. CDR3 coding DNA: TGTGCCAGCAGACCGGGGGAGTCTGAAGCTTTCTTT. It codes for CASRPGESEAFF.

This clonotype was seen only a few times. The chain combines TRBV6-1 with TRBJ2-3; D gene uncertain. The CDR3 consists of 12 residues. The germline V gene encodes CDR1 MNHNS and CDR2 SASEGT. V lost 6 bases, J lost 2 bases, and 6 bases lay in between. Here the CDR3 reads CASRSNTDTQYF. The CDR3 DNA reads as TGTGCCAGCAGGAGCAACACAGATACGCAGTATTTT.

The chain recombines TRBV12-3 or TRBV12-4 with TRBJ2-3; D remains unclear. The CDR3 has 13 amino acids. Trimming shortened V by 3 bases and J by 2 bases, and 6 bases separated the two germline ends. Here the CDR3 DNA reads TGTGCCAGCAGTTTTCAGCTCACAGATACGCAGTATTTT. This codes for CASSFQLTDTQYF.

This clonotype was picked up many times. The chain combines TRBV7-9 with TRBJ1-2; weak D call: TRBD1 (5 bases). Trimming shortened V by 4 bases and J by 7 bases, and 13 bases separated the two germline ends. The CDR3 has 13 residues. CDR1 and CDR2 from the germline V gene are SEHNR and FQNEAQ (reference sequence). The CDR3 spells CASSSDGTPGYTF. Written as DNA, the CDR3 is TGTGCCAGCAGCTCAGACGGGACGCCTGGCTACACCTTC.

DNA of the CDR3: TGCGCCAGCAGCTTGGAGATCCGGGGGAAAAGGGAGACCCAGTACTTC. It specifies CASSLEIRGKRETQYF. This rearrangement joins TRBV5-1 to TRBJ2-5; possibly TRBD2 for D (6 bases). Germline lookup yields CDR1 SGHRS and CDR2 YFSETQ. The CDR3 consists of 16 residues. Trimming pared 0 bases from V and 5 bases from J, leaving 17 bases between.

This CDR3 is CSVEFGRGETQYF. CDR3 sequence (DNA): TGCAGCGTTGAGTTTGGCAGGGGAGAGACCCAGTACTTC. The rearrangement joins TRBV29-1 to TRBJ2-5; a possible D gene is TRBD1 (6 bases). V shed 3 bases and J shed 4 bases, with 12 bases lying between them. The CDR3 is 13 amino acids. The germline gives CDR1 SQVTM, CDR2 ANQGSEA.

This clonotype has a count of ten or more. This sequence joins TRBV6-1 and TRBJ1-6, with D possibly TRBD1 on 5 matching bases. V was clipped by 8 bases and J by 7 bases, with 15 bases between them. This CDR3 is built from 14 residues. Per germline, CDR1 MNHNS and CDR2 SASEGT. This CDR3 reads CASVGVGGNSPLHF. As DNA, the CDR3 is TGTGCCAGCGTCGGGGTTGGGGGGAATTCACCCCTCCACTTT.